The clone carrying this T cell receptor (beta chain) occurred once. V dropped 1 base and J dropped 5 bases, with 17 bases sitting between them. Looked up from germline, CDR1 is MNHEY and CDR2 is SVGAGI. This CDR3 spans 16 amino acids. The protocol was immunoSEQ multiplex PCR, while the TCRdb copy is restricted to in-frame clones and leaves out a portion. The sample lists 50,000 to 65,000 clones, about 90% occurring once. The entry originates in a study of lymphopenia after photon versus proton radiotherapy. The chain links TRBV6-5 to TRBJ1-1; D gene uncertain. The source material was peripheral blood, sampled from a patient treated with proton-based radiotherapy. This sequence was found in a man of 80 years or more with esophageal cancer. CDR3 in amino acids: CASSYYLSVLRTEAFF. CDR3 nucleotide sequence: TGTGCCAGCAGTTACTACCTGAGTGTTTTGAGGACTGAAGCTTTCTTT.